Listed here are 27 T cell receptor beta chains from one sample, sequenced in a study of blood T cell repertoires in COVID-19. Clones were read by immunoSEQ multiplex PCR, and TCRdb kept only the in-frame ones, dropping some. The sample has about 180,000 clones, roughly 83% seen once; the top ten hold less than 3.5%. Sequenced sample: peripheral blood. Receptor source: a woman in her fifties or sixties with acute or convalescent COVID-19.

The table lists this clone with a few counts. V and J are TRBV11-2 and TRBJ2-1; 10 bases are shared with TRBD1. The junction had 8 bases not matched to a gene; V was cut back by 2 bases and J by 4 bases. Per the germline V gene, CDR1 is SGHAT and CDR2 is FQNNGV. The CDR3 is 17 amino acids. This CDR3 reads CASSLQGAGQGYNEQFF. CDR3 sequence (DNA): TGTGCCAGCAGCTTACAAGGGGCGGGACAGGGGTACAATGAGCAGTTCTTC.

In the case of this clone: This specimen includes other DNA sequences encoding the same CDR3. The rearrangement uses TRBV7-2 and TRBJ1-1; D gene uncertain. Germline CDR1 SGHTA, CDR2 FQGNSA. The CDR3 is made up of 13 amino acids. V was cut by 1 base and J by 1 base, with 4 bases left in between. The CDR3 sequence: CASSLGRNTEAFF. The CDR3 nucleotides read TGTGCCAGCAGCTTAGGCAGGAACACTGAAGCTTTCTTT. The complete variable domain, with remaining parts taken from reference TRBV7-2 and TRBJ1-1, reads GAGVSQSPSNKVTEKGKDVELRCDPISGHTALYWYRQSLGQGLEFLIYFQGNSAPDKSGLPSDRFSAERTGGSVSTLTIQRTQQEDSAVYLCASSLGRNTEAFFGQGTRLTVV.

This chain joins TRBV12-3 or TRBV12-4 and TRBJ1-1; 7 bases are a match to TRBD1. V was clipped by 7 bases and J by 4 bases; unmatched bases: 6. The CDR3 loop spans 13 amino acids. The CDR3 DNA reads as TGTGCCAGCACCACGGCAGGGGGCACTGAAGCTTTCTTT. Its translation is CASTTAGGTEAFF.

The rearrangement links TRBV3-1 (or the pseudogene TRBV3-2) to TRBJ1-1; D not resolved. CDR1 is LGHDT and CDR2 is YNNKEL in the germline V gene (reference sequence). V shed 3 bases and J shed 1 base, with 9 bases lying between them. The CDR3 is 14 amino acids. CDR3 DNA: TGTGCCAGCAGCCATCGGGGAGAGAACACTGAAGCTTTCTTT. This codes for CASSHRGENTEAFF.

CDR3 sequence reads: CASGPRAGTAYSNQPQHF. CDR3 DNA sequence: TGTGCCAGCGGACCCCGGGCCGGGACAGCTTATAGCAATCAGCCCCAGCATTTT. The chain recombines TRBV7-6 with TRBJ1-5; 7 positions match TRBD1. V was pared by 8 bases and J by 0 bases, with 16 bases of the junction left unmatched. The length of the CDR3 is 18 residues. Germline lookup yields CDR1 SGHVS and CDR2 FNYEAQ.

This clone has only a few counts. V usage is TRBV2 and J usage is TRBJ1-1; D may be TRBD1 (5 bases). The CDR3 sequence is 14 residues long. V lost 6 bases to trimming and J lost 5 bases, with 16 bases between them. Germline CDR1 and CDR2: SNHLY and FYNNEI. The CDR3 sequence: CASSGFRGGTEAFF. CDR3 sequence (DNA): TGTGCCAGCAGCGGATTTAGGGGAGGGACTGAAGCTTTCTTT.

The chain links TRBV6-1 to TRBJ1-5; D unclear. Looked up from germline, CDR1 is MNHNS and CDR2 is SASEGT. Deletions cut 3 bases from V and 0 bases from J, with 21 bases between. This CDR3 is 19 amino acids long. The CDR3 coding sequence is TGTGCCAGCAGTGAGGTCCTCGACAACGCATTTTATAGCAATCAGCCCCAGCATTTT. This codes for CASSEVLDNAFYSNQPQHF.

The gene calls are TRBV2 and TRBJ2-3, with 12 nucleotides matching TRBD2. The CDR3 has 16 residues. After removal of 6 bases from V and 3 bases from J, the junction contained 7 bases not matched to a gene. Germline loops: CDR1 SNHLY, CDR2 FYNNEI. CDR3 in DNA: TGTGCCAGCAGGCCCTCTAGCGGGGGGGCGACAGATACGCAGTATTTT. Translation gives CASRPSSGGATDTQYF.

The chain carries TRBV19 and TRBJ1-6; unclear D gene. Germline assignment: CDR1 LNHDA and CDR2 SQIVND (reference sequence). This CDR3 comprises 14 residues. V lost 3 bases, J lost 9 bases, and 12 bases lay in between. The CDR3 loop is CASSIGSTGSPLHF. The CDR3 DNA reads TGTGCCAGTAGTATCGGAAGTACGGGTTCACCCCTCCACTTT.

The V call is TRBV2, the J call TRBJ1-1; TRBD1 agrees at 12 bases. Trimming took 6 bases from V and 1 from J; bases not matched to a gene: 0. Germline-derived CDR1 and CDR2 are SNHLY and FYNNEI. CDR3 length: 14 residues. The CDR3 protein is CASRGQGANTEAFF. CDR3 bases: TGTGCCAGCAGGGGACAGGGGGCGAACACTGAAGCTTTCTTT. The whole variable domain, remainder taken from reference TRBV2 and TRBJ1-1, is EPEVTQTPSHQVTQMGQEVILRCVPISNHLYFYWYRQILGQKVEFLVSFYNNEISEKSEIFDDQFSVERPDGSNFTLKIRSTKLEDSAMYFCASRGQGANTEAFFGQGTRLTVV.

This chain links TRBV12-3 or TRBV12-4 with TRBJ1-1, with D perhaps matching TRBD1 (6 bases). V was clipped by 8 bases and J by 0 bases, with 10 bases between them. The CDR3 contains 13 residues. DNA for the CDR3: TGTGCCAGCTGCAGGGGAGTGAACACTGAAGCTTTCTTT. This sequence encodes CASCRGVNTEAFF.

For this clone: Compared with germline, one end of the junction differs, possibly owing to a read error. The CDR3 DNA sequence: TGCGCCGGTGGGGGGTCATATGGCTACACCTTC. Translating gives CAGGGSYGYTF. This chain links TRBV6-6 with TRBJ1-2; D perhaps matches TRBD1 (5 bases). Germline V lookup: CDR1 MNHNY, CDR2 SVGAGI (reference sequence). The CDR3 is 11 residues long.

V usage is TRBV7-9 and J usage is TRBJ2-7, with D perhaps matching TRBD1 (6 bases). CDR3 length: 14 amino acids. Germline-derived CDR1 and CDR2 are SEHNR and FQNEAQ (reference sequence). The V and J ends lost 1 base and 2 bases respectively, with 9 bases between them. The CDR3 DNA follows: TGTGCCAGCAGCTTAGGAGGACAGACCTACGAGCAGTACTTC. Protein sequence: CASSLGGQTYEQYF.

The gene calls are TRBV19 and TRBJ2-7; tentatively, D is TRBD2 (5 bases). Germline V gives CDR1 LNHDA, CDR2 SQIVND (reference sequence). This CDR3 has 14 amino acids. The V end lost 5 bases, the J end lost 4 bases, and 15 bases lay between the germline ends. CDR3 amino acids: CASSGPPRTYEQYF. CDR3 nucleotide sequence: TGTGCCAGTAGTGGCCCCCCCAGGACTTACGAGCAGTACTTC.

The chain carries TRBV6-2 or TRBV6-3 and TRBJ1-1, with a possible D match to TRBD1 (5 bases). The length of the CDR3 is 15 residues. V dropped 2 bases and J dropped 8 bases, with 18 bases sitting between them. The germline V gene has CDR1 MNHEY and CDR2 SVGEGT. CDR3: CASSYPGWRDEEAFF. As DNA, the CDR3 is TGTGCCAGCAGTTACCCCGGTTGGAGGGACGAGGAAGCTTTCTTT.

The rearrangement uses TRBV5-6 and TRBJ1-1, with TRBD1 matching 7 bases. Germline CDR1 SGHDT, CDR2 YYEEEE. The CDR3 covers 14 residues. The J segment lost 4 bases and the V segment lost 5 bases, leaving 8 bases of the junction unmatched. The CDR3 protein is CASRLRQGGTEAFF. The CDR3 DNA sequence: TGTGCCAGCAGGCTACGGCAGGGGGGCACTGAAGCTTTCTTT.

The chain links TRBV4-3 to TRBJ1-2; D is perhaps TRBD1 (5 bases). Per the germline V gene, CDR1 is LGHNA and CDR2 is YSLEER. The germline V and J ends were trimmed by 0 bases and 6 bases, with 20 bases remaining between them. The CDR3 has 17 residues. The CDR3, as DNA: TGCGCCAGCAGCCAAGATCTCGGTGGGCAGGGAGGGGATGGCTACACCTTC. Amino acid sequence: CASSQDLGGQGGDGYTF.

The V and J genes are TRBV11-2 and TRBJ1-1; a weak D match, TRBD1 (6 bases). This CDR3 has 14 amino acids. Germline values: CDR1 SGHAT, CDR2 FQNNGV. Trimming pared 6 bases from V and 2 bases from J, leaving 13 bases between. DNA for the CDR3: TGTGCCAGCAGAGACGACAGGTACAACACTGAAGCTTTCTTT. It yields the protein CASRDDRYNTEAFF.

V and J are TRBV28 and TRBJ1-2; no reliable D call. Germline V lookup: CDR1 MDHEN, CDR2 SYDVKM. V was pared by 2 bases and J by 4 bases, with 14 bases between. The CDR3 length is 15 residues. The CDR3 here is CASSLGAQVIYGYTF. The CDR3 bases are TGTGCCAGCAGTTTAGGAGCTCAAGTAATCTATGGCTACACCTTC.

The chain is built from TRBV6-2 or TRBV6-3 and TRBJ2-5; 9 nucleotides match TRBD2. Germline CDR1 reads MNHEY; CDR2 reads SVGEGT. V was clipped by 5 bases and J by 5 bases; unmatched bases: 6. The CDR3 contains 14 residues. CDR3: CASSPGLAVETQYF. The CDR3 DNA follows: TGTGCCAGCAGTCCGGGACTAGCTGTGGAGACCCAGTACTTC.

The chain links TRBV24-1 to TRBJ1-5; 7 bases agree with TRBD1. Losses at the gene ends were 4 bases for V and 0 bases for J; bases not matched to a gene: 5. The CDR3 totals 16 residues. Germline assignment: CDR1 KGHDR and CDR2 SFDVKD. Written as DNA, the CDR3 is TGTGCCACCAGTGACAGGACAGGAGATAGCAATCAGCCCCAGCATTTT. It specifies CATSDRTGDSNQPQHF.

The rearrangement links TRBV19 to TRBJ1-4; possibly TRBD1 for D (5 bases). The ends were cut back, 4 bases at V and 8 bases at J, with 14 bases in the middle. CDR3 size: 14 residues. Germline V gene lookup returns CDR1 LNHDA and CDR2 SQIVND (reference sequence). CDR3 nucleotides: TGTGCCAGTAGTAGGGGCGCGGTTCCGGAAAAACTGTTTTTT. Its protein is CASSRGAVPEKLFF.

This chain links TRBV18 with TRBJ2-7; TRBD2 agrees at 8 bases. J was trimmed by 0 bases and V by 6 bases; bases with no gene match: 13. The CDR3 loop spans 17 amino acids. Looked up from germline, CDR1 is KGHSH and CDR2 is LQKENI. This CDR3 is CASSLPRGSGDSYEQYF. The DNA for the CDR3 is TGTGCCAGCTCCCTACCTCGGGGTAGCGGGGACTCCTACGAGCAGTACTTC.

The V call is TRBV21-1, the J call TRBJ2-7; the table calls TRBD1, which could not be checked here. TRBV21-1 is reported as a pseudogene. This CDR3 spans 15 amino acids. For the CDR3, the DNA is TGTGCCAGCAGCGTGGCCCCTCAGGCCTCCTACGAGCAGTACTTC. As protein: CASSVAPQASYEQYF.

This clone was seen only a few times. V and J are TRBV13 and TRBJ1-5, with a possible D match to TRBD1 (6 bases). Per germline, CDR1 PRHDT and CDR2 FYEKMQ (reference sequence). V lost 0 bases, J lost 4 bases, and 19 bases lay in between. The CDR3 contains 18 residues. DNA of the CDR3: TGTGCCAGCAGCTTAGGAACAGGGAGGGGAAGTCGGAATCAGCCCCAGCATTTT. Amino acids: CASSLGTGRGSRNQPQHF.

J is TRBJ2-7 and V is TRBV7-9; 7 bases match TRBD2. With 5 bases clipped from V and 7 bases from J, the junction kept 8 bases outside the gene matches. Per the germline V gene, CDR1 is SEHNR and CDR2 is FQNEAQ (reference sequence). CDR3 length: 13 residues. The CDR3 region is CASSNPTAGEQYF. DNA for the CDR3: TGTGCCAGCAGCAACCCGACAGCGGGAGAGCAGTACTTC.

The chain is built from TRBV5-1 and TRBJ1-2; maybe TRBD1 (5 bases). The CDR3 has 15 amino acids. Per germline, CDR1 SGHRS and CDR2 YFSETQ. The V and J ends lost 0 bases and 5 bases respectively, with 14 bases between them. The chain's CDR3 is CASSLASGPGYGYTF. DNA of the CDR3: TGCGCCAGCAGCTTGGCCTCTGGGCCAGGGTATGGCTACACCTTC.